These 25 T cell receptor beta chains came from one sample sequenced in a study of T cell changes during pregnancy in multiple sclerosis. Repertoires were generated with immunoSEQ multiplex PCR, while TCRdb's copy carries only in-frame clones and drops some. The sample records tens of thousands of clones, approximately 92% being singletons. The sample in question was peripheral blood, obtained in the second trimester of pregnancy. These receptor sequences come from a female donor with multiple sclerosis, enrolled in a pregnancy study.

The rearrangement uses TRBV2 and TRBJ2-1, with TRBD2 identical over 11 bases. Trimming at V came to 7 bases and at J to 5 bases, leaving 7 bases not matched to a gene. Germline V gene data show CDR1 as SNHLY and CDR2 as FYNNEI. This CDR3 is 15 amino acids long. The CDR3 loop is CASKFGTSGNNEQFF. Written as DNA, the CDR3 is TGTGCCAGCAAATTCGGGACTAGCGGCAACAATGAGCAGTTCTTC.

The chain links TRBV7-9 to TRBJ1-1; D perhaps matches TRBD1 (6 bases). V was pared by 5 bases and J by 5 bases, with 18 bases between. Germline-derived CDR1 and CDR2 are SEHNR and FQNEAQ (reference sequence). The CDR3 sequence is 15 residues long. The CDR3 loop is CASSPSVGARTEAFF. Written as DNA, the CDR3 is TGTGCCAGCAGCCCGAGCGTGGGGGCTCGAACTGAAGCTTTCTTT.

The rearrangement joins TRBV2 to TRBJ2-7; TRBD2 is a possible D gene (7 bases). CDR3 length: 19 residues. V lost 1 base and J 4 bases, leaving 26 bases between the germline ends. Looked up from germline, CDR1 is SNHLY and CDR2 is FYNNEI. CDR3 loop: CASSEVWGGGSRGWYEQYF. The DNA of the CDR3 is TGTGCCAGCAGTGAAGTGTGGGGCGGGGGCAGCCGGGGGTGGTACGAGCAGTACTTC. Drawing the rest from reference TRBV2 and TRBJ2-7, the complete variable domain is EPEVTQTPSHQVTQMGQEVILRCVPISNHLYFYWYRQILGQKVEFLVSFYNNEISEKSEIFDDQFSVERPDGSNFTLKIRSTKLEDSAMYFCASSEVWGGGSRGWYEQYFGPGTRLTVT.

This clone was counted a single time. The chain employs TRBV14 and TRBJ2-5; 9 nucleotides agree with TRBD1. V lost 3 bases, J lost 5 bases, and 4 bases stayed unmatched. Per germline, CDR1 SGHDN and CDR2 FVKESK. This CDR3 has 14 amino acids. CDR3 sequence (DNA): TGTGCCAGCAGCCATGAAGGGACAGGGGAGACCCAGTACTTC. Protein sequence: CASSHEGTGETQYF.

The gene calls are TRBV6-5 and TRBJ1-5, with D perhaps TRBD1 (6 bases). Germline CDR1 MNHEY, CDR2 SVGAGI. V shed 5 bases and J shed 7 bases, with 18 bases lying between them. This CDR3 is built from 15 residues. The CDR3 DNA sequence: TGTGCCAGCAGTCGACAGGCTGACGGCCGACAGCCCCAGCATTTT. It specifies CASSRQADGRQPQHF.

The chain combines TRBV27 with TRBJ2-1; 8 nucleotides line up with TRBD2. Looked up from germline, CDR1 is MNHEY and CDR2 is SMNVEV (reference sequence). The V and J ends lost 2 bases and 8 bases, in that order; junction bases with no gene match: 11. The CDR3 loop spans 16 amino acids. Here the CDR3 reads CASSLQRGRSKYEQFF. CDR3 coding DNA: TGTGCCAGCAGTTTACAGCGGGGGAGGTCCAAATATGAGCAGTTCTTC.

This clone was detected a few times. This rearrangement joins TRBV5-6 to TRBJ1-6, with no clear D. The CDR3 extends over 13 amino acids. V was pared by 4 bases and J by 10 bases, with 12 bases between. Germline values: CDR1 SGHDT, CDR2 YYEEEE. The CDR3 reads CASSQTNASPLHF. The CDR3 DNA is TGTGCCAGCAGCCAGACTAACGCATCACCCCTCCACTTT.

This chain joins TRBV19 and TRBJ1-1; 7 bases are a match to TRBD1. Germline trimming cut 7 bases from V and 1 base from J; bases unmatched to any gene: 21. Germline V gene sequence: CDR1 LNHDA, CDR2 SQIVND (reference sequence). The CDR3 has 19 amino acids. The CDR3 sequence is CASTRRPTGMGQKNTEAFF. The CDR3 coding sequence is TGTGCCAGTACCAGACGGCCAACGGGAATGGGACAGAAGAACACTGAAGCTTTCTTT.

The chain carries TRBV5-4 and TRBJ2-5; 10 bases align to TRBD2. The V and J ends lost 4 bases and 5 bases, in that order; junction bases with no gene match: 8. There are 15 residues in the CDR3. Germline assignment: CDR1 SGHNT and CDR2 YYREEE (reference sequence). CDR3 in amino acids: CASSLSSGGRETQYF. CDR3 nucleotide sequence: TGTGCCAGCAGCCTCTCTAGCGGGGGAAGGGAGACCCAGTACTTC.

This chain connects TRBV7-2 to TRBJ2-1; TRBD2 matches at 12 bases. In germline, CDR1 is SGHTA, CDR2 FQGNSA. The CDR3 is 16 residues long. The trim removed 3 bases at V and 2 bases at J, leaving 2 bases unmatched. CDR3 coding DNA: TGTGCCAGCAGCTTCTCTAGCGGGGGGGCCTACAATGAGCAGTTCTTC. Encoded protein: CASSFSSGGAYNEQFF.

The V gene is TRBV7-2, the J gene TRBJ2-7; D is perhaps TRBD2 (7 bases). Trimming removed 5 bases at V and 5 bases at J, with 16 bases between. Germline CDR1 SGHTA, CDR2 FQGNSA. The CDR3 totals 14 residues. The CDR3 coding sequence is TGTGCCAGCAGCCCTCACCCGGGGGGCAACGAGCAGTACTTC. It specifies CASSPHPGGNEQYF.

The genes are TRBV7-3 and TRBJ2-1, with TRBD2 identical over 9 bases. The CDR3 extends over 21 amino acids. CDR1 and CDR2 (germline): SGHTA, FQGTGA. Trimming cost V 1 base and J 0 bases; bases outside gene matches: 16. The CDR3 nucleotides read TGTGCCAGCAGCTTAATGTCCCGTAGCGGGAGTTACAGGAGCTCCTACAATGAGCAGTTCTTC. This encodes CASSLMSRSGSYRSSYNEQFF.

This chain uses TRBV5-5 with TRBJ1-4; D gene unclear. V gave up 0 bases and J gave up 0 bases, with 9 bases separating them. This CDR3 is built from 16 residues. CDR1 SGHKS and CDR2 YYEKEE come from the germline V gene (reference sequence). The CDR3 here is CASSLGPPATNEKLFF. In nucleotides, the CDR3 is TGTGCCAGCAGCTTGGGGCCTCCTGCAACTAATGAAAAACTGTTTTTT.

This CDR3 reads CSVGSGLPWNEQFF. The CDR3 nucleotides read TGCAGCGTTGGGAGCGGATTACCATGGAATGAGCAGTTCTTC. The chain links TRBV29-1 to TRBJ2-1; D might be TRBD2 (5 bases). The CDR3 has 14 amino acids. V dropped 4 bases and J dropped 7 bases, with 17 bases sitting between them. Per the germline V gene, CDR1 is SQVTM and CDR2 is ANQGSEA.

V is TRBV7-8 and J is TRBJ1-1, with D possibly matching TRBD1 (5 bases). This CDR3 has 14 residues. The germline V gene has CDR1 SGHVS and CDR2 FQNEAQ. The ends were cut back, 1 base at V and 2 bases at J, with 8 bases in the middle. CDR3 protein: CASSLGDRNTEAFF. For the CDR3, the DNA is TGTGCCAGCAGCTTAGGCGACAGAAACACTGAAGCTTTCTTT.

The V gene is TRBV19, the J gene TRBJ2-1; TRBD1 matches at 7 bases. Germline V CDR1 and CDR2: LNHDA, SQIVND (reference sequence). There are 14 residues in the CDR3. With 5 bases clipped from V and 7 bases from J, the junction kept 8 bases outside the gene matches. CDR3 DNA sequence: TGTGCCAGTAGTTCCGACAGGGTGCGAAATGAGCAGTTCTTC. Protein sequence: CASSSDRVRNEQFF.

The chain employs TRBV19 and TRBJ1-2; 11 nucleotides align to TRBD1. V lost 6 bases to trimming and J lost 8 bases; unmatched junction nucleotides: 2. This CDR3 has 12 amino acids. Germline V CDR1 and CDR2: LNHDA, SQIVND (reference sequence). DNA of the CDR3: TGTGCCAGTAGGGACAGGGGGCTCGGCTACACCTTC. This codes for CASRDRGLGYTF.

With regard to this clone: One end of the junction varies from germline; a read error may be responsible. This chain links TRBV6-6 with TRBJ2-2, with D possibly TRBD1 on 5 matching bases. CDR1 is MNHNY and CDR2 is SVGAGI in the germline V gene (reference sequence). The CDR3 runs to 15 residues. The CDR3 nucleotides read TGTGCCAGCACACAGGTGCCACGAAACATCGGGGAGCTGTTTTTT. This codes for CASTQVPRNIGELFF.

The DNA for the CDR3 is TGTGCCAGCAGTTCTACAGGGAGTCAGCCCCAGCATTTT. This encodes CASSSTGSQPQHF. This chain connects TRBV27 to TRBJ1-5, with a possible D match to TRBD1 (6 bases). The CDR3 has 13 amino acids. Trimming cost V 4 bases and J 6 bases, with 10 bases left between them. Germline V gene data show CDR1 as MNHEY and CDR2 as SMNVEV (reference sequence).

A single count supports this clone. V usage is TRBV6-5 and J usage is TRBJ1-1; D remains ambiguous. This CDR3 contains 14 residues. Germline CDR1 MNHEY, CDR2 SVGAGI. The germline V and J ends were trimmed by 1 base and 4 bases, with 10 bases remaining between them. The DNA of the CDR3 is TGTGCCAGCAGTTACTGGAGGGTGGGCACTGAAGCTTTCTTT. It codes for CASSYWRVGTEAFF.

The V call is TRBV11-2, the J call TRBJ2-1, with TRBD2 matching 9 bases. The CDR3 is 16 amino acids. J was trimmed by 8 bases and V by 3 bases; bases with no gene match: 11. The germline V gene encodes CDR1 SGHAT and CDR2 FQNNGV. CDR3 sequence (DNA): TGTGCCAGCAGCTTGCGGGTAGCGGGAGCGGGCCATGAGCAGTTCTTC. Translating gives CASSLRVAGAGHEQFF.

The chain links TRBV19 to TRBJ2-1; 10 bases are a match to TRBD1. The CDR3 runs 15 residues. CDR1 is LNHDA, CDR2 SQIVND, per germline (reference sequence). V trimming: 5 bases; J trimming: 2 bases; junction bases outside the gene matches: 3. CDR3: CASSSGQGAYNEQFF. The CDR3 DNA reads TGTGCCAGTAGTTCCGGACAGGGGGCCTACAATGAGCAGTTCTTC.

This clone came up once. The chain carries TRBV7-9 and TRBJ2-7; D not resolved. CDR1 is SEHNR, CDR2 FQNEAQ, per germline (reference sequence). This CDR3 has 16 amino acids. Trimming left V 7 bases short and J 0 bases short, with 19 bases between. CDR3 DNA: TGTGCCAGCAACTCACAAGCATCATCAGGCTCCTACGAGCAGTACTTC. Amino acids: CASNSQASSGSYEQYF. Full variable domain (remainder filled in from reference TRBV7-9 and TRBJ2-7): DTGVSQNPRHKITKRGQNVTFRCDPISEHNRLYWYRQTLGQGPEFLTYFQNEAQLEKSRLLSDRFSAERPKGSFSTLEIQRTEQGDSAMYLCASNSQASSGSYEQYFGPGTRLTVT.

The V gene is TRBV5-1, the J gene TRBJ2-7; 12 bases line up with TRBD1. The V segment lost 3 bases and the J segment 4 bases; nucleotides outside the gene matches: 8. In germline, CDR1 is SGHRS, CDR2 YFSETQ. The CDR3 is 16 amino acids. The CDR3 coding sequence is TGCGCCAGCAGCTACTCCCCGGGACAGGGGGCATACGAGCAGTACTTC. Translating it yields CASSYSPGQGAYEQYF.

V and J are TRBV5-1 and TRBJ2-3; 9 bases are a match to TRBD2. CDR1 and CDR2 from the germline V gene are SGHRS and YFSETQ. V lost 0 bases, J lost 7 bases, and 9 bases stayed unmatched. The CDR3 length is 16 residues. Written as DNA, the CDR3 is TGCGCCAGCAGCTTGGCCGGAGCGGGGGGTCTTTATACGCAGTATTTT. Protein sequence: CASSLAGAGGLYTQYF. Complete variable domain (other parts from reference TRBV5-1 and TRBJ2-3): KAGVTQTPRYLIKTRGQQVTLSCSPISGHRSVSWYQQTPGQGLQFLFEYFSETQRNKGNFPGRFSGRQFSNSRSEMNVSTLELGDSALYLCASSLAGAGGLYTQYFGPGTRLTVL.